One sample yielded the 10 T cell receptor beta chains listed below, sequenced in a study of cytomegalovirus exposure and HLA in healthy donors. The PCR had 60 Vbeta and 13 Jbeta primers. This table comes from immunoSEQ multiplex PCR, and its TCRdb copy is limited to in-frame clones, with some not included. This table has fewer than 150,000 clones, more than 60% appearing once. Sequencing input: PBMCs. These receptors were obtained from a woman aged 40 to 55 in good health and CMV-seronegative.

Details on this clone: At one end the junction does not follow the germline gene, possibly because of a read error. The rearrangement links TRBV7-9 to TRBJ2-7; D possibly corresponds to TRBD1 (6 bases). Germline lookup yields CDR1 SEHNR and CDR2 FQNEAQ (reference sequence). The CDR3 contains 14 residues. DNA for the CDR3: TGTTCCAGCAGCCTGACAGGATCCAGCTACGAGCAGTACTTC. This codes for CSSSLTGSSYEQYF.

DNA for the CDR3: TGTGCCAGCAGCTCCGGGACTAGCGGGCTCACCGGGGAGCTGTTTTTT. It yields the protein CASSSGTSGLTGELFF. The J gene is TRBJ2-2, the V gene TRBV7-9; 12 nucleotides align to TRBD2. This CDR3 has 16 amino acids. Germline-derived CDR1 and CDR2 are SEHNR and FQNEAQ (reference sequence). With V trimmed by 4 bases and J by 4 bases, 4 bases remained unmatched.

J is TRBJ1-1 and V is TRBV4-3, with 8 bases lining up with TRBD1. CDR1 is LGHNA, CDR2 YSLEER, per germline. V was pared by 2 bases and J by 6 bases, with 2 bases of the junction left unmatched. CDR3 size: 13 residues. CDR3 region: CASSQRTGSEAFF. CDR3 coding DNA: TGCGCCAGCAGCCAAAGGACAGGGTCTGAAGCTTTCTTT.

About this clone itself: One end of the junction is discordant with germline, which a read error may explain. The chain couples TRBV6-1 to TRBJ2-7; 7 nucleotides line up with TRBD1. The CDR3 runs to 15 residues. Germline V gene sequence: CDR1 MNHNS, CDR2 SASEGT. This CDR3 is CASSEVRSGGGEQYF. The CDR3 nucleotides read TGTGCCAGCAGCGAAGTACGGTCAGGGGGTGGCGAGCAGTACTTC.

The V call is TRBV9, the J call TRBJ1-4, with D uncertain. Germline values: CDR1 SGDLS, CDR2 YYNGEE. V was trimmed by 2 bases and J by 0 bases, leaving 8 bases between them. This CDR3 has 15 amino acids. The CDR3 DNA reads TGTGCCAGCAGCGTGTCCGTCTCAACTAATGAAAAACTGTTTTTT. It encodes CASSVSVSTNEKLFF. The whole variable domain, filled in from reference TRBV9 and TRBJ1-4, reads DSGVTQTPKHLITATGQRVTLRCSPRSGDLSVYWYQQSLDQGLQFLIQYYNGEERAKGNILERFSAQQFPDLHSELNLSSLELGDSALYFCASSVSVSTNEKLFFGSGTQLSVL.

This chain joins TRBV5-1 and TRBJ2-5; 13 nucleotides agree with TRBD2. The CDR3 contains 15 residues. Trimming cost V 3 bases and J 4 bases; bases outside gene matches: 3. From germline, CDR1 is SGHRS and CDR2 YFSETQ. The CDR3 reads CASSSGLAGVETQYF. DNA of the CDR3: TGCGCCAGCAGCTCTGGACTAGCGGGGGTAGAGACCCAGTACTTC.

The V and J genes are TRBV6-5 and TRBJ2-7, with D possibly matching TRBD2 (5 bases). Deletions cut 6 bases from V and 0 bases from J, with 12 bases between. CDR3 length equals 14 residues. In germline, CDR1 is MNHEY, CDR2 SVGAGI. The CDR3 DNA is TGTGCCAGCAGCAACCCGGGATTCTCCTACGAGCAGTACTTC. Its protein is CASSNPGFSYEQYF.

The chain employs TRBV6-5 and TRBJ2-7, with TRBD1 matching over 10 bases. The J segment lost 2 bases and the V segment lost 6 bases, leaving 4 bases of the junction unmatched. The CDR3 has 14 amino acids. Germline V gives CDR1 MNHEY, CDR2 SVGAGI. CDR3: CASRNGQGAYEQYF. The CDR3 bases are TGTGCCAGCAGAAACGGACAGGGGGCCTACGAGCAGTACTTC.

This clone was observed at least ten times. The chain combines TRBV27 with TRBJ2-1, with TRBD2 identical over 9 bases. CDR3 length equals 16 residues. Unmatched junction bases numbered 5, after V lost 5 bases and J lost 0 bases. The germline V gene encodes CDR1 MNHEY and CDR2 SMNVEV (reference sequence). DNA for the CDR3: TGTGCCAGCAGTCCGGCGCGGGGGGGCTCCTACAATGAGCAGTTCTTC. Its protein product is CASSPARGGSYNEQFF.

V gene TRBV2 combines with J gene TRBJ2-3; 10 positions match TRBD1. Losses at the gene ends were 6 bases for V and 5 bases for J; bases not matched to a gene: 5. Looked up from germline, CDR1 is SNHLY and CDR2 is FYNNEI. The CDR3 spans 14 residues. The CDR3 loop is CASRRTGGIDTQYF. CDR3 nucleotide sequence: TGTGCCAGCAGGAGGACAGGGGGTATAGATACGCAGTATTTT.